This record covers a single T cell receptor beta chain. V lost 5 bases, J lost 0 bases, and 5 bases lay in between. From germline, CDR1 is MNHEY and CDR2 SMNVEV (reference sequence). The CDR3 runs to 14 residues. Study members were between roughly 18 and 100 years old and lived in some 22 US regions. Participant-reported clinical history was the basis for cohort assignment. Two negative PCRs, clearance, or symptom resolution were required of recovered Cohort 3 donors. The sample originates from a study of blood T cell repertoires in COVID-19. Profiling relied on immunoSEQ multiplex PCR, and the TCRdb table lists in-frame clones only, not all of them. This repertoire shows 100,000 or so clones, 80% to 90% found once; its top ten account for less than 3.5%.

The TCR sequence derives from a woman in her fifties or sixties who had recovered from COVID-19. The chain employs TRBV27 and TRBJ1-6, with unresolved D. Sequenced material: PBMCs or T cells enriched from blood (not recorded which). This CDR3 reads CASSAYSYNSPLHF. The DNA of the CDR3 is TGTGCCAGCAGTGCGTACTCCTATAATTCACCCCTCCACTTT.